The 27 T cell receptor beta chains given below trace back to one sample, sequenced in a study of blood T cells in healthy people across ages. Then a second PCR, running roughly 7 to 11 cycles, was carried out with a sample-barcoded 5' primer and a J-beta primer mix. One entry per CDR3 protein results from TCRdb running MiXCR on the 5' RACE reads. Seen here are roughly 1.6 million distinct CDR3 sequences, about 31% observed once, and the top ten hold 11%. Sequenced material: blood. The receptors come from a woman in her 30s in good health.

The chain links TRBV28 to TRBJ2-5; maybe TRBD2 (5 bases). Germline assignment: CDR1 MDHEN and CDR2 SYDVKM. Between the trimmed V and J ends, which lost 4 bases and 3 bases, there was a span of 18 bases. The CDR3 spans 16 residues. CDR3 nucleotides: TGTGCCAGCAGTTCCCGTTGGCGCGGGTCAAAAGAGACCCAGTACTTC. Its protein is CASSSRWRGSKETQYF.

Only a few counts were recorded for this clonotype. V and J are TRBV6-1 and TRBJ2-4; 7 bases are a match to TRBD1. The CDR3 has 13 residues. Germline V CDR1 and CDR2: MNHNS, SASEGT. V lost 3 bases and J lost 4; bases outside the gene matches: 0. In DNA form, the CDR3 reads TGTGCCAGCAGTGAGGGACAGAAAAACATTCAGTACTTC. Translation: CASSEGQKNIQYF.

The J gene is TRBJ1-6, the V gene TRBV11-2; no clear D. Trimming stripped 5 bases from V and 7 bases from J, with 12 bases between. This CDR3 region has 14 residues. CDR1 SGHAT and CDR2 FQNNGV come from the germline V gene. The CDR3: CASSGWTLNSPLHF. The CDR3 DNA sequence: TGTGCCAGCAGCGGATGGACGCTCAATTCACCCCTCCACTTT.

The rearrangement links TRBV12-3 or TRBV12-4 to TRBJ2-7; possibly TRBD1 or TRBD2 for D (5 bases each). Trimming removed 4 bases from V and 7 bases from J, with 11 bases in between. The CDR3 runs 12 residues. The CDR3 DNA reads TGTGCCAGCAGTTCAAGGGACGGGGAGCAGTACTTC. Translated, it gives CASSSRDGEQYF.

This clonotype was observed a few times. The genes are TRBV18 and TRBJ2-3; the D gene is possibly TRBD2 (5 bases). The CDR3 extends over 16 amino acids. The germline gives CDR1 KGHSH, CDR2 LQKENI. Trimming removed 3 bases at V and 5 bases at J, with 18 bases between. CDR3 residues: CASSPLLDPRVDTQYF. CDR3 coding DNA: TGTGCCAGCTCACCGTTACTAGATCCTCGGGTAGATACGCAGTATTTT.

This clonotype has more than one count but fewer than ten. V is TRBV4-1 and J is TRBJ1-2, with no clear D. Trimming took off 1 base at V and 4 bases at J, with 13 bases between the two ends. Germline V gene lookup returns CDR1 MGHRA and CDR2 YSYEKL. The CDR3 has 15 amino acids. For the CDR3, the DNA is TGCGCCAGCAGCCAAGGCCGCAGCGTTTCCTATGGCTACACCTTC. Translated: CASSQGRSVSYGYTF.

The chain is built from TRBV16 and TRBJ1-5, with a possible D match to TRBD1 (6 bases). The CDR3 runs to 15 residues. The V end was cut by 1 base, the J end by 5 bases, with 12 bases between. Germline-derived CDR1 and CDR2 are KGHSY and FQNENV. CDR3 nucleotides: TGTGCCAGCAGCCAATTGACCAAGGGGGATCAGCCCCAGCATTTT. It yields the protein CASSQLTKGDQPQHF.

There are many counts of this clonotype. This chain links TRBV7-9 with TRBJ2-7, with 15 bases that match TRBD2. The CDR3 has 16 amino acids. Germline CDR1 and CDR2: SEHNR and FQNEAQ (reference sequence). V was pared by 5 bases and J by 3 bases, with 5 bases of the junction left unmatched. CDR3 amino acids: CASSQGTSGGYYEQYF. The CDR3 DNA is TGTGCCAGCAGCCAAGGGACTAGCGGGGGGTACTACGAGCAGTACTTC.

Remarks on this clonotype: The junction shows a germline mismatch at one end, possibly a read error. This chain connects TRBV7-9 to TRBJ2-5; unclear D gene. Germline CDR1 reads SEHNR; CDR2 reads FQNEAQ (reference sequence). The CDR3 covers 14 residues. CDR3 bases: TGTACCAGCAGCTTGGAGAATGAGATGGAGACCCAGTACTTC. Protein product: CTSSLENEMETQYF.

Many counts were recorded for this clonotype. The CDR3 sequence is CASSLASGAYQETQYF. Written as DNA, the CDR3 is TGTGCCAGCAGCTTAGCCAGCGGCGCGTACCAAGAGACCCAGTACTTC. The V call is TRBV7-2, the J call TRBJ2-5, with D maybe TRBD2 (5 bases). The CDR3 length is 16 residues. Germline V CDR1 and CDR2: SGHTA, FQGNSA. V lost 0 bases and J lost 0, with 11 bases in between.

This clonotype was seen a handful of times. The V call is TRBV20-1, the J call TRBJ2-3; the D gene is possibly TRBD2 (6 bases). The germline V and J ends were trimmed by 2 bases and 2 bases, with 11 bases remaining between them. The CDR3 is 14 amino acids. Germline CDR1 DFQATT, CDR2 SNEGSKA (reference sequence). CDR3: CSARSLANTDTQYF. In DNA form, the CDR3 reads TGCAGTGCTAGAAGTCTAGCGAACACAGATACGCAGTATTTT.

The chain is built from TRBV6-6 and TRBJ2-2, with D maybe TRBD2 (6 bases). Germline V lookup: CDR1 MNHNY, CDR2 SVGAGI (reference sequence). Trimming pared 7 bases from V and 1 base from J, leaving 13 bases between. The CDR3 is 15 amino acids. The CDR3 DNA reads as TGTGCCAGCACCACGGAGGGGAAGAACACCGGGGAGCTGTTTTTT. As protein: CASTTEGKNTGELFF.

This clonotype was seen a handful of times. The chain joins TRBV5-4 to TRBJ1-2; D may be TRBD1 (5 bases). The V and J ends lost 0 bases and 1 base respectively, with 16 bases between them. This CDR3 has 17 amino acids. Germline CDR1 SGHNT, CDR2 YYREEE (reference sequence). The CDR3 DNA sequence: TGTGCCAGCAGCTTGGCCCCCCGGGGCGGAGATAACTATGGCTACACCTTC. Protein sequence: CASSLAPRGGDNYGYTF.

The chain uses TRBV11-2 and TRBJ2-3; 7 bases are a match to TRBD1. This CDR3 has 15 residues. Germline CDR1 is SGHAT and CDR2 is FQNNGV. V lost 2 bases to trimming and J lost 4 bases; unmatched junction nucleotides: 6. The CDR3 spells CASSLMGQKADTQYF. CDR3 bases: TGTGCCAGCAGCTTAATGGGACAGAAAGCAGATACGCAGTATTTT.

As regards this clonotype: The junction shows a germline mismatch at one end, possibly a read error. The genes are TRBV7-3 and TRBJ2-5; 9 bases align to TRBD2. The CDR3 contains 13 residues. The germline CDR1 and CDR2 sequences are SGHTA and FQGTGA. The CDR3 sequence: CAGSFAGGETQYF. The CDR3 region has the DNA TGTGCCGGCAGCTTTGCGGGAGGGGAGACCCAGTACTTC.

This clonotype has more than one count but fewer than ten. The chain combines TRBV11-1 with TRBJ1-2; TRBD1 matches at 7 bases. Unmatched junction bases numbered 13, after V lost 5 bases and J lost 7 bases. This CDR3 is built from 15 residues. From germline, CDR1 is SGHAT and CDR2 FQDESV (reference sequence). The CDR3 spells CASSPSLGTAVGYTF. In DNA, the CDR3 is TGTGCCAGCAGCCCCAGCCTCGGGACAGCGGTTGGCTACACCTTC.

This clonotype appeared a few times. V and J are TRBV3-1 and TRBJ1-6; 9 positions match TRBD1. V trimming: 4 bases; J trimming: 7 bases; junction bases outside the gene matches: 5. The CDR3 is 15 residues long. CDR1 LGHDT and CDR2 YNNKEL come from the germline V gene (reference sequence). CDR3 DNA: TGTGCCAGCAGCCGCTTAGGACAGGGGAATTCACCCCTCCACTTT. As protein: CASSRLGQGNSPLHF. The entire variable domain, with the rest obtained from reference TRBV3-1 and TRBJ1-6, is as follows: DTAVSQTPKYLVTQMGNDKSIKCEQNLGHDTMYWYKQDSKKFLKIMFSYNNKELIINETVPNRFSPKSPDKAHLNLHINSLELGDSAVYFCASSRLGQGNSPLHFGNGTRLTVT.

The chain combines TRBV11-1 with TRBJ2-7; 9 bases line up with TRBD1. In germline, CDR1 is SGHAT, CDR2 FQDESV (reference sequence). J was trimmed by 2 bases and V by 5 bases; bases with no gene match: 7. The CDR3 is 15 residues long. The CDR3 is CASSPSTGGPYEQYF. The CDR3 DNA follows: TGTGCCAGCAGCCCGTCGACAGGGGGGCCCTACGAGCAGTACTTC.

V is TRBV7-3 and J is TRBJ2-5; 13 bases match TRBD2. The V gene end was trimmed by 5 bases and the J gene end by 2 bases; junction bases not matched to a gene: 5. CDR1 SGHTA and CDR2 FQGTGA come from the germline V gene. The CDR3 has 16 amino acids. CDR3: CASSPGGLAGQETQYF. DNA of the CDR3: TGTGCCAGCAGCCCGGGGGGACTAGCGGGGCAAGAGACCCAGTACTTC.

The CDR3 DNA follows: TGTGCCAGCAGCTTCGGGTCGAGACCTGCAACTAATGAAAAACTGTTTTTT. It specifies CASSFGSRPATNEKLFF. This chain connects TRBV13 to TRBJ1-4, with unresolved D. This CDR3 comprises 17 residues. Looked up from germline, CDR1 is PRHDT and CDR2 is FYEKMQ (reference sequence). V dropped 3 bases and J dropped 0 bases, with 14 bases sitting between them.

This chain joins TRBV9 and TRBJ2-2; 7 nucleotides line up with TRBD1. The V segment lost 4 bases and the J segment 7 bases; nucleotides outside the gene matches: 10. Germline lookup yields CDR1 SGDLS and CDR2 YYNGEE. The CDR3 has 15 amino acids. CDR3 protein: CASSTATGKHGELFF. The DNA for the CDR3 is TGTGCCAGCAGCACGGCGACAGGGAAGCACGGGGAGCTGTTTTTT.

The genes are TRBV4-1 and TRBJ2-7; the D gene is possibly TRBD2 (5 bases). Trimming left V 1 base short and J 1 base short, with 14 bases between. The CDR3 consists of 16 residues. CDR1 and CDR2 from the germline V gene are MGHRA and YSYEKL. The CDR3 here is CASSQGTAGLSYEQYF. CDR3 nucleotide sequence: TGCGCCAGCAGCCAAGGCACGGCGGGCCTTTCCTACGAGCAGTACTTC.

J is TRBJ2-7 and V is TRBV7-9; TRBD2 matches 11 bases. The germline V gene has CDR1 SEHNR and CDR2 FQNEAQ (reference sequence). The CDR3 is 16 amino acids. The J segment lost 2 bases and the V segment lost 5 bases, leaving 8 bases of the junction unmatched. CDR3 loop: CASSPPTSGSTYEQYF. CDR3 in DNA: TGTGCCAGCAGCCCCCCCACTAGCGGGAGCACCTACGAGCAGTACTTC.

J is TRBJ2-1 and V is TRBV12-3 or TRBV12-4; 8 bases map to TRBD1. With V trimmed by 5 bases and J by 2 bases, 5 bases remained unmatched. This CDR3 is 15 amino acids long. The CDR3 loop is CASSHPGQAYNEQFF. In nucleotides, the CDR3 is TGTGCCAGCAGTCATCCGGGACAGGCCTACAATGAGCAGTTCTTC.

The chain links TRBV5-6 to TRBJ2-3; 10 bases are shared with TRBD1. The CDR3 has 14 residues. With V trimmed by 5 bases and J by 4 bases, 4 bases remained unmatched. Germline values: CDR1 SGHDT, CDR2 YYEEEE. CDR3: CASSGDRGADTQYF. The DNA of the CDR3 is TGTGCCAGCAGTGGGGACAGGGGCGCAGATACGCAGTATTTT.

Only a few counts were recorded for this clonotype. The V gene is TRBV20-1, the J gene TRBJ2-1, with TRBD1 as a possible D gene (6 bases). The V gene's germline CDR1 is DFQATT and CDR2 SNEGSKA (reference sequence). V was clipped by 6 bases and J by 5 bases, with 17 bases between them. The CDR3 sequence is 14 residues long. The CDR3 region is CSAQDSIADNEQFF. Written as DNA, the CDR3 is TGCAGTGCCCAGGACAGTATAGCAGACAATGAGCAGTTCTTC.

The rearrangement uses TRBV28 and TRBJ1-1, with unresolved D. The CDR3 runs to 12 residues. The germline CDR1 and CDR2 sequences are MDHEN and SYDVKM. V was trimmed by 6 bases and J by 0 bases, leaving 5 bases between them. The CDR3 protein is CASREMNTEAFF. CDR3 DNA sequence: TGTGCCAGCAGGGAAATGAACACTGAAGCTTTCTTT.